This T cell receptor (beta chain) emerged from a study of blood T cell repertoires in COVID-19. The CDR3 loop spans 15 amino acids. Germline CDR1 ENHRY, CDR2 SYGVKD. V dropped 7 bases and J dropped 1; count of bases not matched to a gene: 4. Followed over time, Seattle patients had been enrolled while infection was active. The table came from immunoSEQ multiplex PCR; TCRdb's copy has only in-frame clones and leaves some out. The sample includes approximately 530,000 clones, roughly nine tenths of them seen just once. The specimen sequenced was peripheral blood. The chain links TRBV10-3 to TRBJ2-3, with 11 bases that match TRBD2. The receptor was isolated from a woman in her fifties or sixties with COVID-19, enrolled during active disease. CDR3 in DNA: TGTGCCATCACCCGGACTAGCGGGCGCACAGATACGCAGTATTTT. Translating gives CAITRTSGRTDTQYF.